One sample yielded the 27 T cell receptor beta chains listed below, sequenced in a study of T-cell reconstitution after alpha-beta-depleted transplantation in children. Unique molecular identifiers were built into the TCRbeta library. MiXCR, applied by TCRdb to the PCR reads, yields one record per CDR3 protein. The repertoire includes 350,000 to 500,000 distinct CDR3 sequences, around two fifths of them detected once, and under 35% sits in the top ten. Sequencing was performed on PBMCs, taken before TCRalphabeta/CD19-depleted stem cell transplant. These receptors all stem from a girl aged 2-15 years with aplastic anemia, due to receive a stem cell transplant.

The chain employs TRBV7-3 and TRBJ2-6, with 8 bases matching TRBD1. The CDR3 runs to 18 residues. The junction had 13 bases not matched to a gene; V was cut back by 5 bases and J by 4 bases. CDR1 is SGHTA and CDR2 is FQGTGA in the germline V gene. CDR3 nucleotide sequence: TGTGCCAGCAGCGCCGGACAGGGTCTCAGAGGAGGGGCCAACGTCCTGACTTTC. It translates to CASSAGQGLRGGANVLTF.

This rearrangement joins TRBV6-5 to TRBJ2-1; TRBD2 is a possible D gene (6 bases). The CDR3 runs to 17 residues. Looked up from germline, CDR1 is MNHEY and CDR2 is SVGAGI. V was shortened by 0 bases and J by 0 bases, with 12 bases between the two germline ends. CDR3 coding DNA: TGTGCCAGCAGTTACTCGATAGCGGCTAGCTCCTACAATGAGCAGTTCTTC. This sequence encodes CASSYSIAASSYNEQFF.

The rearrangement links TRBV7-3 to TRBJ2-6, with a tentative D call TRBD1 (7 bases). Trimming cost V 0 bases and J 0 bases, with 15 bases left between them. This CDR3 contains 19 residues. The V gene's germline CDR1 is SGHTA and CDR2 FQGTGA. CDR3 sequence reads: CASSLTGARGASGANVLTF. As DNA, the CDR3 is TGTGCCAGCAGCTTAACGGGTGCCAGGGGGGCCTCTGGGGCCAACGTCCTGACTTTC.

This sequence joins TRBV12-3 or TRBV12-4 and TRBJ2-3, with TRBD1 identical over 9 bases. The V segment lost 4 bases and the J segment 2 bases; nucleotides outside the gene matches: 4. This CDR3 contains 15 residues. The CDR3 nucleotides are TGTGCCAGCAGTTCACGGACAGGGGTCACAGATACGCAGTATTTT. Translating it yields CASSSRTGVTDTQYF.

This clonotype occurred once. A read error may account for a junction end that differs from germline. The CDR3 coding sequence is TGTGCCAGTAGCTCGCGTTGGTACCAAGAGACCCAGTACTTC. Translation: CASSSRWYQETQYF. The rearrangement joins TRBV7-2 to TRBJ2-5, with D hard to call. The CDR3 is made up of 14 amino acids. Germline V CDR1 and CDR2: SGHTA, FQGNSA.

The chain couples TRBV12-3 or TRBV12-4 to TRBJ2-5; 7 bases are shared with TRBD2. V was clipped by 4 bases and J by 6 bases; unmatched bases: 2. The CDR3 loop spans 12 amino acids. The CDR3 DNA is TGTGCCAGCAGTTGGACTAGGCAGACCCAGTACTTC. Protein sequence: CASSWTRQTQYF.

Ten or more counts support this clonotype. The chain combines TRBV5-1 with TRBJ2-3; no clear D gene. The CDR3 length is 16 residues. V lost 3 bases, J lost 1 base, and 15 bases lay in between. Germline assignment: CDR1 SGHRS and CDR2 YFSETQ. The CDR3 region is CASSSEILSGTDTQYF. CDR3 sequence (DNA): TGCGCCAGCAGCTCGGAAATTCTGTCGGGCACAGATACGCAGTATTTT.

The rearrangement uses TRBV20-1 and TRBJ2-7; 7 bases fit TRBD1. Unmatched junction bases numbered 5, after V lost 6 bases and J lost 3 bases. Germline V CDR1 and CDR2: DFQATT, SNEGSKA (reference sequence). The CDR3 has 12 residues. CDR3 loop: CSAHGTDYEQYF. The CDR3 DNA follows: TGCAGTGCCCATGGGACAGACTACGAGCAGTACTTC.

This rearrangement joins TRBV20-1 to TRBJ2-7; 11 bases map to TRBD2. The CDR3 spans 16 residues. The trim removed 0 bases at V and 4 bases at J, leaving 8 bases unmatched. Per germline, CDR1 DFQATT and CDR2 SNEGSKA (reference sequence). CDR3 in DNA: TGCAGTGCTAGAGATCCCCCGACTAGCGGGACGTACGAGCAGTACTTC. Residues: CSARDPPTSGTYEQYF.

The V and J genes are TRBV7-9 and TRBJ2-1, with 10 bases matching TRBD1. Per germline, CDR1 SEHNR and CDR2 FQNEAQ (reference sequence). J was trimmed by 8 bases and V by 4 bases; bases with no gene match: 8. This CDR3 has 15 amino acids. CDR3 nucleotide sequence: TGTGCCAGCAGCTCCGACAGGGGGCGAAGGGATGAGCAGTTCTTC. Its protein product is CASSSDRGRRDEQFF.

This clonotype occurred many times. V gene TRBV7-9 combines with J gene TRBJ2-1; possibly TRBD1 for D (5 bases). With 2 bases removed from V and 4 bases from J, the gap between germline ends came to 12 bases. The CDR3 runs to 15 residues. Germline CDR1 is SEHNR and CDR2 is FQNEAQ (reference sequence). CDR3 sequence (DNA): TGTGCCAGCAGCTTATCCGAGACAGTATACAATGAGCAGTTCTTC. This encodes CASSLSETVYNEQFF.

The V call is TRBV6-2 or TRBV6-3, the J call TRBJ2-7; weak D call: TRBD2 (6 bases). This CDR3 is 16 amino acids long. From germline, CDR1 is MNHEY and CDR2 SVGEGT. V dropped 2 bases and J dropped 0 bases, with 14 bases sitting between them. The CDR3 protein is CASSYGTRGPSYEQYF. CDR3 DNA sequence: TGTGCCAGCAGTTACGGTACGCGGGGTCCCTCCTACGAGCAGTACTTC.

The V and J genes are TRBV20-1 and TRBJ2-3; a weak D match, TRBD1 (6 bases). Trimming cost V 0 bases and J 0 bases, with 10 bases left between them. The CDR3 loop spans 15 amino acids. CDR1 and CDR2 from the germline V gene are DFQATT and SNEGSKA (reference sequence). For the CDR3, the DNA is TGCAGTGCTAGAGACTCGGGACACAGCACAGATACGCAGTATTTT. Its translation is CSARDSGHSTDTQYF.

The CDR3 region is CSVGIGTGPAEAFF. The CDR3, as DNA: TGCAGCGTTGGGATAGGGACAGGCCCGGCTGAAGCTTTCTTT. V and J are TRBV29-1 and TRBJ1-1; the match to TRBD1 covers 8 bases. CDR1 and CDR2 from the germline V gene are SQVTM and ANQGSEA. Trimming removed 4 bases from V and 6 bases from J; junction bases left unmatched: 10. The CDR3 has 14 amino acids.

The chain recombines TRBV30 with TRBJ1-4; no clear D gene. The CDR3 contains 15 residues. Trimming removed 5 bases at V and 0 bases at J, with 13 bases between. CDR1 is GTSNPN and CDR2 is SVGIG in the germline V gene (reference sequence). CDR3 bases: TGTGCCTGGGCGGCCTATGGTGCAACTAATGAAAAACTGTTTTTT. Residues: CAWAAYGATNEKLFF.

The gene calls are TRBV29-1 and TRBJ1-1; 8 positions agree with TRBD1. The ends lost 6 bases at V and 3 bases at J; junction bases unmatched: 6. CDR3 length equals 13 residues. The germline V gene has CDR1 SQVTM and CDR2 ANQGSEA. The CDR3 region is CSVFKQGDTEAFF. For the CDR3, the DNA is TGCAGCGTCTTCAAACAGGGGGACACTGAAGCTTTCTTT.

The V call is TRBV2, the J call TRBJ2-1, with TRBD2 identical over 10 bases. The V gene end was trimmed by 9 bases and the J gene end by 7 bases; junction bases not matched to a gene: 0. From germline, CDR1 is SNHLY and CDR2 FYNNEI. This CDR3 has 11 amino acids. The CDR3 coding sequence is TGTGCCAGACTAGCGGGGAATGAGCAGTTCTTC. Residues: CARLAGNEQFF.

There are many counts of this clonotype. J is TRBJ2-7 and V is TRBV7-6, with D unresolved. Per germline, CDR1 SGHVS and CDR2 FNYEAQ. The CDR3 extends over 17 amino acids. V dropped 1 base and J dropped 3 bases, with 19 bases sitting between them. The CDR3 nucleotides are TGTGCCAGCAGCTTAGGCCCTCGGGCCAGCTCGAACTACGAGCAGTACTTC. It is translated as CASSLGPRASSNYEQYF.

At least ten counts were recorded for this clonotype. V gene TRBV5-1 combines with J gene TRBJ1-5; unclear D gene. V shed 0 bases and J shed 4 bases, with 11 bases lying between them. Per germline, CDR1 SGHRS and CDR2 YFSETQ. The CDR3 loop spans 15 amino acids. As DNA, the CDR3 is TGCGCCAGCAGCTTGGCCGGTGGGTGGAATCAGCCCCAGCATTTT. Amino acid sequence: CASSLAGGWNQPQHF.

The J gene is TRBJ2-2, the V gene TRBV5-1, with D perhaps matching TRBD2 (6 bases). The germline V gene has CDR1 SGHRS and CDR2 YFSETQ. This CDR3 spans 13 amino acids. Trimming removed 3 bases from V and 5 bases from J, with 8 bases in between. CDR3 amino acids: CASSWRETGELFF. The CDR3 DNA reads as TGCGCCAGCAGCTGGCGGGAAACCGGGGAGCTGTTTTTT. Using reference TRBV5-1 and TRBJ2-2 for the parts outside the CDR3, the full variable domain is KAGVTQTPRYLIKTRGQQVTLSCSPISGHRSVSWYQQTPGQGLQFLFEYFSETQRNKGNFPGRFSGRQFSNSRSEMNVSTLELGDSALYLCASSWRETGELFFGEGSRLTVL.

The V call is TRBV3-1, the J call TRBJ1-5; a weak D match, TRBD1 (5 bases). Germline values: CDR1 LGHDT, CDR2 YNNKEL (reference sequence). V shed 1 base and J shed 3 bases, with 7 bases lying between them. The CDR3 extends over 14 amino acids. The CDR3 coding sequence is TGTGCCAGCAGCCAAGCAGGGAACAATCAGCCCCAGCATTTT. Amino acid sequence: CASSQAGNNQPQHF. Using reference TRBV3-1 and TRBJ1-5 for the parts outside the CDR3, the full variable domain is DTAVSQTPKYLVTQMGNDKSIKCEQNLGHDTMYWYKQDSKKFLKIMFSYNNKELIINETVPNRFSPKSPDKAHLNLHINSLELGDSAVYFCASSQAGNNQPQHFGDGTRLSIL.

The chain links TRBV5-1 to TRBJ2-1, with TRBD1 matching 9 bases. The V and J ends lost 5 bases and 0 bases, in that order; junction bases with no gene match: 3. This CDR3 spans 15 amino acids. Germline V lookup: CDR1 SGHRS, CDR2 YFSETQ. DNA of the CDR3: TGCGCCAGCAGTAGGGACAGGGCCTCCTACAATGAGCAGTTCTTC. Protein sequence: CASSRDRASYNEQFF.

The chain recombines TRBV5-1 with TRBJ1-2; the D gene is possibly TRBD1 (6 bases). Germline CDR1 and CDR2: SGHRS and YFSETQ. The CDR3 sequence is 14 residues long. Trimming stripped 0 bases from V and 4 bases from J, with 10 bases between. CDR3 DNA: TGCGCCAGCAGCTTGGACAGGGTGGGCTATGGCTACACCTTC. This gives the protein CASSLDRVGYGYTF.

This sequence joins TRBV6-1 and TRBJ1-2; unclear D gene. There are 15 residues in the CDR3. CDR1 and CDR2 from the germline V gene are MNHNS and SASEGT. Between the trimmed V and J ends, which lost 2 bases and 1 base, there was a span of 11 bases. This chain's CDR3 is CASSESLAVNYGYTF. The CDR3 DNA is TGTGCCAGCAGTGAAAGTTTAGCCGTTAACTATGGCTACACCTTC.

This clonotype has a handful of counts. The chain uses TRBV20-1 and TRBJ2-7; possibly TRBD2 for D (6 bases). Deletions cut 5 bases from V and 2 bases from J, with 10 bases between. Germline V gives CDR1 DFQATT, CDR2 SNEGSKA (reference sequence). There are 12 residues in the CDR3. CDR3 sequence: CSASGVTYEQYF. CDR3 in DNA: TGCAGTGCTTCGGGAGTAACCTACGAGCAGTACTTC.

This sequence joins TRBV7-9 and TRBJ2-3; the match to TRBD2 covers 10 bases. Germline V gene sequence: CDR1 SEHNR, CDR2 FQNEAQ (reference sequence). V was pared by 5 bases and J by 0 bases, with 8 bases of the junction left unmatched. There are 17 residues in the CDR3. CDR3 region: CASSPRTSGLSTDTQYF. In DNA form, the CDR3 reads TGTGCCAGCAGCCCTCGGACTAGCGGACTTAGCACAGATACGCAGTATTTT.

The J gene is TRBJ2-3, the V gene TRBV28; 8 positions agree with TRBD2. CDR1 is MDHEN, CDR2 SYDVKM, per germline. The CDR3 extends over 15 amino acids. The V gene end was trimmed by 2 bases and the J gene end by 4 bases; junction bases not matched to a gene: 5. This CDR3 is CASSLLAGLADTQYF. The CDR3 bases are TGTGCCAGCAGTTTACTAGCGGGCCTGGCAGATACGCAGTATTTT.